This TCR beta chain was obtained from a study of blood T cells in healthy people across ages. Broader study findings: Long-lived donors carried more naive CD4+ cells and greater diversity than aged donors.

For the second PCR, which ran for about 6 to 11 cycles, a sample-barcoded 5' primer and a J-beta primer mix were used. TCRdb recomputed calls from the 5' RACE reads with MiXCR, one row per CDR3 protein. This sample has approximately 600,000 distinct CDR3 sequences; 58% occur once, and the top ten carry 30% to 40%. Only a few counts were recorded for this clonotype. Antigen specificity is unknown. The CDR3 covers 13 residues. With 6 bases removed from V and 2 bases from J, the gap between germline ends came to 11 bases. Germline V lookup: CDR1 MNHEY, CDR2 SVGAGI. The V call is TRBV6-5, the J call TRBJ2-7; D unresolved. Sample: blood. This sequence was found in a man in his 60s in good health. CDR3 coding DNA: TGTGCCAGCAGCATCGACATCACCTACGAGCAGTACTTC. It is translated as CASSIDITYEQYF.